The 22 T cell receptor beta chains presented below share a single source sample, sequenced in a study of T-cell reconstitution after alpha-beta-depleted transplantation in children. Unique molecular identifiers featured in how the TCRbeta library was prepared. TCRdb recomputed calls from the PCR reads with MiXCR, one row per CDR3 protein. The data contain around 300,000 distinct CDR3 sequences, roughly 12% of them singletons. The material sequenced was peripheral blood, taken 180 days after TCRalphabeta/CD19-depleted stem cell transplant. Receptors were obtained from a male patient between 2 and 10 years old who had a stem cell transplant for chronic granulomatous disease, so the T cells may come from the graft donor.

This clonotype occurred many times. V gene TRBV3-1 combines with J gene TRBJ2-5, with D possibly TRBD2 on 5 matching bases. CDR1 LGHDT and CDR2 YNNKEL come from the germline V gene (reference sequence). Deletions cut 4 bases from V and 3 bases from J, with 15 bases between. CDR3 length: 15 residues. The CDR3 region has the DNA TGTGCCAGCAGCCTAGCGTTTGAACGAAAAGAGACCCAGTACTTC. It encodes CASSLAFERKETQYF.

The sample holds many counts of this clonotype. The chain employs TRBV2 and TRBJ2-5; 8 bases match TRBD2. This CDR3 comprises 15 residues. Trimming took 3 bases from V and 5 from J; bases not matched to a gene: 8. CDR1 is SNHLY, CDR2 FYNNEI, per germline. The CDR3 region has the DNA TGTGCCAGCAGTGACCACCGGGGGGGCGGGGAGACCCAGTACTTC. This translates into CASSDHRGGGETQYF. Filled out from reference TRBV2 and TRBJ2-5, the complete variable domain reads EPEVTQTPSHQVTQMGQEVILRCVPISNHLYFYWYRQILGQKVEFLVSFYNNEISEKSEIFDDQFSVERPDGSNFTLKIRSTKLEDSAMYFCASSDHRGGGETQYFGPGTRLLVL.

This clonotype was found many times. The chain employs TRBV5-1 and TRBJ2-1; D gene ambiguous. Trimming took off 0 bases at V and 9 bases at J, with 10 bases between the two ends. CDR3 length: 13 amino acids. Germline CDR1 is SGHRS and CDR2 is YFSETQ. The CDR3 DNA follows: TGCGCCAGCAGCTTGGACAGCATTATTGAGCAGTTCTTC. It yields the protein CASSLDSIIEQFF.

This clonotype was counted at least ten times. The J gene is TRBJ2-3, the V gene TRBV5-1; 10 nucleotides agree with TRBD2. The germline V gene has CDR1 SGHRS and CDR2 YFSETQ. The V and J ends lost 4 bases and 6 bases, in that order; junction bases with no gene match: 8. This CDR3 spans 15 amino acids. CDR3 DNA: TGCGCCAGCAGCCCCCTAGCGGGGGCGGGGGATACGCAGTATTTT. Its translation: CASSPLAGAGDTQYF.

V and J are TRBV20-1 and TRBJ1-1, with D perhaps TRBD1 (6 bases). Per germline, CDR1 DFQATT and CDR2 SNEGSKA (reference sequence). Trimming removed 0 bases from V and 1 base from J, with 18 bases in between. The CDR3 has 17 residues. The CDR3 DNA follows: TGCAGTGCTAGAGATAGTGAGGGGGTCAAGTGGAACACTGAAGCTTTCTTT. Amino acid sequence: CSARDSEGVKWNTEAFF.

J is TRBJ2-2 and V is TRBV28; D is ambiguous. Looked up from germline, CDR1 is MDHEN and CDR2 is SYDVKM. The length of the CDR3 is 15 residues. V was shortened by 3 bases and J by 8 bases, with 16 bases between the two germline ends. CDR3 DNA sequence: TGTGCCAGCAGTTTCCTGGACCGCAAACGGGGGGAGCTGTTTTTT. Translating gives CASSFLDRKRGELFF. Using reference TRBV28 and TRBJ2-2 for the parts outside the CDR3, the full variable domain is DVKVTQSSRYLVKRTGEKVFLECVQDMDHENMFWYRQDPGLGLRLIYFSYDVKMKEKGDIPEGYSVSREKKERFSLILESASTNQTSMYLCASSFLDRKRGELFFGEGSRLTVL.

Concerning this clonotype: This may arise from a read error, as a much more abundant clone is one base away. The rearrangement joins TRBV3-1 to TRBJ2-5; TRBD2 matches 12 bases. Germline V gives CDR1 LGHDT, CDR2 YNNKEL (reference sequence). The CDR3 spans 19 residues. J was trimmed by 5 bases and V by 10 bases; bases with no gene match: 23. CDR3 nucleotide sequence: TGTGCCATCAGTTTAATGGGTGCCAGACTAGCGGGAGATGAGGAGACCCAGTACTTC. Protein sequence: CAISLMGARLAGDEETQYF.

The chain joins TRBV12-3 or TRBV12-4 to TRBJ2-3; tentative D call: TRBD1 (6 bases). V shed 2 bases and J shed 4 bases, with 10 bases lying between them. This CDR3 spans 14 amino acids. CDR3 protein: CASSLRGSPDTQYF. The CDR3 DNA sequence: TGTGCCAGCAGTTTAAGGGGGAGCCCAGATACGCAGTATTTT.

There are many counts of this clonotype. The DNA of the CDR3 is TGTGCCAGCAGCTTACAGGGTTCCCATTCACCCCTCCACTTT. Protein sequence: CASSLQGSHSPLHF. The chain links TRBV12-3 or TRBV12-4 to TRBJ1-6; weak D call: TRBD1 (6 bases). The length of the CDR3 is 14 residues. Trimming left V 6 bases short and J 8 bases short, with 14 bases between.

Ten or more counts support this clonotype. This chain connects TRBV14 to TRBJ2-5; D perhaps matches TRBD1 (6 bases). The CDR3 has 15 amino acids. Trimming cost V 0 bases and J 3 bases, with 11 bases left between them. Germline CDR1 reads SGHDN; CDR2 reads FVKESK. The CDR3, as DNA: TGTGCCAGCAGCCAAGATTTTAGGGGGAAAGAGACCCAGTACTTC. Translation gives CASSQDFRGKETQYF.

This clonotype came up a few times. The chain carries TRBV5-4 and TRBJ2-7, with D tentatively TRBD2 (6 bases). This CDR3 spans 15 amino acids. V was clipped by 4 bases and J by 3 bases, with 17 bases between them. Per the germline V gene, CDR1 is SGHNT and CDR2 is YYREEE (reference sequence). The CDR3 bases are TGTGCCAGCAGCGGGGATGGCCCGGAGGGCTACGAGCAGTACTTC. It translates to CASSGDGPEGYEQYF. Supplemented by reference TRBV5-4 and TRBJ2-7, the full variable domain reads ETGVTQSPTHLIKTRGQQVTLRCSSQSGHNTVSWYQQALGQGPQFIFQYYREEENGRGNFPPRFSGLQFPNYSSELNVNALELDDSALYLCASSGDGPEGYEQYFGPGTRLTVT.

This clonotype was observed at least ten times. V is TRBV10-1 and J is TRBJ2-2; no clear D. Germline CDR1 and CDR2: WNHNN and SYGVQD (reference sequence). This CDR3 is 13 amino acids long. Trimming removed 4 bases at V and 1 base at J, with 4 bases between. The CDR3 sequence is CASSVENTGELFF. The CDR3 DNA sequence: TGCGCCAGCAGTGTGGAGAACACCGGGGAGCTGTTTTTT.

This clonotype was seen at least ten times. CDR3 sequence reads: CAACEDRGYTEAFF. Here the CDR3 DNA reads TGTGCCGCCTGTGAGGACAGGGGATACACTGAAGCTTTCTTT. The V and J genes are TRBV7-9 and TRBJ1-1, with 9 bases lining up with TRBD1. Trimming at V came to 11 bases and at J to 3 bases, leaving 10 bases not matched to a gene. CDR1 and CDR2 (germline): SEHNR, FQNEAQ (reference sequence). The CDR3 loop spans 14 amino acids.

Worth noting for this clonotype: This clone may be a read error of a much larger clone one base away. The chain recombines TRBV6-5 with TRBJ2-5, with unresolved D. The germline gives CDR1 MNHEY, CDR2 SVGAGI. This CDR3 is 17 amino acids long. In nucleotides, the CDR3 is TGTACCAGCAGTTATTGGGATCTAGAAGGGCGGTGGGAGACCCAGTACTTC. This codes for CTSSYWDLEGRWETQYF.

This clonotype has ten or more counts. The chain is built from TRBV12-3 or TRBV12-4 and TRBJ2-2, with TRBD2 identical over 9 bases. Losses at the gene ends were 4 bases for V and 2 bases for J; bases not matched to a gene: 5. The CDR3 length is 16 residues. The CDR3 sequence is CASSWASGANTGELFF. CDR3 DNA sequence: TGTGCCAGCAGTTGGGCTAGCGGGGCTAACACCGGGGAGCTGTTTTTT.

This clonotype was counted ten times or more. The rearrangement links TRBV20-1 to TRBJ2-7, with TRBD1 matching 7 bases. Germline V gives CDR1 DFQATT, CDR2 SNEGSKA (reference sequence). The CDR3 loop spans 14 amino acids. V shed 4 bases and J 3 bases; nucleotides not matched to a gene: 9. CDR3 sequence reads: CSANLGTVLYEQYF. The CDR3 nucleotides are TGCAGTGCTAACTTAGGGACAGTCCTCTACGAGCAGTACTTC.

This clonotype was seen only a few times. The V call is TRBV6-2 or TRBV6-3, the J call TRBJ1-5, with TRBD1 as a possible D gene (6 bases). The V gene's germline CDR1 is MNHEY and CDR2 SVGEGT. The V end was cut by 6 bases, the J end by 2 bases, with 11 bases between. This CDR3 spans 14 amino acids. CDR3 region: CASRYAGGNQPQHF. The CDR3 DNA reads as TGTGCCAGCAGGTACGCAGGGGGCAATCAGCCCCAGCATTTT.

J is TRBJ2-7 and V is TRBV18; 8 bases agree with TRBD1. Germline V lookup: CDR1 KGHSH, CDR2 LQKENI. The CDR3 has 14 amino acids. Trimming took 3 bases from V and 3 from J; bases not matched to a gene: 4. In DNA, the CDR3 is TGTGCCAGCTCACCTCTCAGGGGGCTCTACGAGCAGTACTTC. It is translated as CASSPLRGLYEQYF.

In its sample, this clonotype was seen many times. The V gene is TRBV6-6, the J gene TRBJ2-7; D is ambiguous. The CDR3 length is 13 residues. Germline V gene data show CDR1 as MNHNY and CDR2 as SVGAGI (reference sequence). Trimming took off 5 bases at V and 2 bases at J, with 10 bases between the two ends. The CDR3 region has the DNA TGTGCCAGCAGTCCCAAAGGGCCCTACGAGCAGTACTTC. As protein: CASSPKGPYEQYF.

In this sample, this clonotype turned up many times. The rearrangement uses TRBV28 and TRBJ1-6; 7 bases match TRBD1. CDR3 length: 14 residues. Germline CDR1 is MDHEN and CDR2 is SYDVKM. V lost 2 bases to trimming and J lost 6 bases; unmatched junction nucleotides: 1. The DNA for the CDR3 is TGTGCCAGCAGTTTAGCAGGGGGTAATTCACCCCTCCACTTT. It is translated as CASSLAGGNSPLHF.

This clonotype was recorded once. V and J are TRBV19 and TRBJ2-3, with TRBD2 identical over 9 bases. Unmatched junction bases numbered 8, after V lost 3 bases and J lost 1 base. Looked up from germline, CDR1 is LNHDA and CDR2 is SQIVND (reference sequence). The CDR3 has 17 amino acids. This chain's CDR3 is CASSIGRAGGRTDTQYF. DNA for the CDR3: TGTGCCAGTAGTATTGGCAGAGCGGGGGGACGCACAGATACGCAGTATTTT.

This clonotype appeared many times. The chain joins TRBV20-1 to TRBJ2-1, with TRBD2 matching 16 bases. The CDR3 extends over 17 amino acids. Unmatched junction bases numbered 8, after V lost 3 bases and J lost 6 bases. Germline CDR1 and CDR2: DFQATT and SNEGSKA (reference sequence). The CDR3 loop reads CSASTPGLAGGGNEQFF. CDR3 in DNA: TGCAGTGCTAGCACCCCGGGACTAGCGGGAGGGGGCAATGAGCAGTTCTTC.